The next 20 T cell receptor beta chains were all read from a single sample in a study of technical replicates of blood from four donors. Repertoires were generated with immunoSEQ multiplex PCR, while TCRdb's copy carries only in-frame clones and drops some. The sample shows some 64,000 clones, more than 95% of them seen only once. The sample was T cells isolated from PBMCs. The receptors originated from a human donor in good health.

This sequence joins TRBV5-1 and TRBJ2-5, with TRBD1 matching over 7 bases. The germline CDR1 and CDR2 sequences are SGHRS and YFSETQ. The V gene end was trimmed by 8 bases and the J gene end by 5 bases; junction bases not matched to a gene: 9. CDR3 length: 13 amino acids. The CDR3 protein is CASRQGPRETQYF. The DNA for the CDR3 is TGCGCCAGTAGACAGGGACCTCGGGAGACCCAGTACTTC.

J is TRBJ2-2 and V is TRBV12-5, with TRBD1 identical over 7 bases. The junction had 8 bases not matched to a gene; V was cut back by 5 bases and J by 2 bases. The length of the CDR3 is 16 residues. Germline V lookup: CDR1 LGHNT, CDR2 FRNRAP. CDR3 residues: CASGIRTGRNTGELFF. The DNA of the CDR3 is TGTGCTAGTGGTATCCGGACAGGTCGTAACACCGGGGAGCTGTTTTTT.

The chain carries TRBV27 and TRBJ2-1; 12 nucleotides line up with TRBD2. Germline CDR1 reads MNHEY; CDR2 reads SMNVEV (reference sequence). The CDR3 is 16 amino acids. After removal of 5 bases from V and 2 bases from J, the junction contained 4 bases not matched to a gene. DNA for the CDR3: TGTGCCAGCAGTCTACGACTAGCGGGGGCCTACAATGAGCAGTTCTTC. Residues: CASSLRLAGAYNEQFF.

The chain recombines TRBV10-2 with TRBJ2-1, with TRBD1 as a possible D gene (5 bases). Trimming stripped 5 bases from V and 8 bases from J, with 16 bases between. CDR1 is WSHSY, CDR2 SAAADI, per germline. This CDR3 comprises 14 residues. CDR3 in DNA: TGCGCCAGCAGTTTCCGGGCCAGGGTCCATGAGCAGTTCTTC. Translated: CASSFRARVHEQFF.

The genes are TRBV5-1 and TRBJ2-3; 9 bases are a match to TRBD1. The CDR3 spans 16 residues. Per germline, CDR1 SGHRS and CDR2 YFSETQ. Losses at the gene ends were 0 bases for V and 3 bases for J; bases not matched to a gene: 5. DNA for the CDR3: TGCGCCAGCAGCTTGGTTCTGACAGGGGGTACAGATACGCAGTATTTT. Translated, it gives CASSLVLTGGTDTQYF.

This chain connects TRBV2 to TRBJ1-5; 7 nucleotides align to TRBD1. This CDR3 has 17 residues. V was pared by 5 bases and J by 0 bases, with 10 bases of the junction left unmatched. The germline gives CDR1 SNHLY, CDR2 FYNNEI. CDR3 nucleotide sequence: TGTGCCAGCAGTTCCCCGGGACAGACTTATAGCAATCAGCCCCAGCATTTT. As protein: CASSSPGQTYSNQPQHF.

The chain recombines TRBV25-1 with TRBJ1-2; TRBD1 aligns across 8 bases. Germline CDR1 and CDR2: MGHDK and SYGVNS. V gave up 3 bases and J gave up 3 bases; unmatched junction bases: 0. The CDR3 is 13 residues long. CDR3 nucleotides: TGTGCCAGCAGTGAGGGACAGGACTATGGCTACACCTTC. As protein: CASSEGQDYGYTF.

The chain links TRBV29-1 to TRBJ1-2, with D possibly TRBD1 on 5 matching bases. The germline gives CDR1 SQVTM, CDR2 ANQGSEA. The CDR3 loop spans 13 amino acids. Deletions cut 6 bases from V and 4 bases from J, with 15 bases between. CDR3 bases: TGCAGCGTCGGGGGGGTAGGTTCCTATGGCTACACCTTC. Translated, it gives CSVGGVGSYGYTF.

The chain uses TRBV25-1 and TRBJ2-1; perhaps TRBD2 as D (6 bases). Germline V gives CDR1 MGHDK, CDR2 SYGVNS. V was clipped by 2 bases and J by 6 bases, with 17 bases between them. The CDR3 spans 16 residues. The CDR3 nucleotides are TGTGCCAGCAGTGAAATCCAGGGAGGTTTTTCCAATGAGCAGTTCTTC. Residues: CASSEIQGGFSNEQFF.

The chain links TRBV4-1 to TRBJ1-1, with 9 bases that match TRBD1. J was trimmed by 2 bases and V by 5 bases; bases with no gene match: 3. The CDR3 consists of 14 residues. Germline V lookup: CDR1 MGHRA, CDR2 YSYEKL. The CDR3, as DNA: TGCGCCAGCAGCTGGGACAGGGTAAACACTGAAGCTTTCTTT. Translating it yields CASSWDRVNTEAFF.

For the CDR3, the DNA is TGCGCCAGCAGCTTGGCAGAAAACTACGAGCAGTACTTC. Its translation: CASSLAENYEQYF. The V and J genes are TRBV5-1 and TRBJ2-7; no reliable D call. This CDR3 spans 13 amino acids. Germline CDR1 SGHRS, CDR2 YFSETQ. Trimming left V 0 bases short and J 3 bases short, with 7 bases between.

The chain employs TRBV28 and TRBJ2-7; D gene uncertain. V was trimmed by 4 bases and J by 0 bases, leaving 19 bases between them. The V gene's germline CDR1 is MDHEN and CDR2 SYDVKM. CDR3 length equals 17 residues. The CDR3 protein is CASSSPGRSGRSYEQYF. DNA of the CDR3: TGTGCCAGCAGTTCGCCCGGCCGGTCAGGCCGCTCCTACGAGCAGTACTTC.

The CDR3 region has the DNA TGTGCCAGTAGCGAAAAATCTGCCCAGTCATACACCGGGGAGCTGTTTTTT. Protein: CASSEKSAQSYTGELFF. The chain uses TRBV19 and TRBJ2-2; D not certain. The CDR3 extends over 17 amino acids. With 6 bases removed from V and 3 bases from J, the gap between germline ends came to 20 bases. Germline lookup yields CDR1 LNHDA and CDR2 SQIVND (reference sequence).

The gene calls are TRBV28 and TRBJ2-7, with 8 nucleotides matching TRBD1. Trimming at V came to 2 bases and at J to 4 bases, leaving 1 base not matched to a gene. CDR1 is MDHEN and CDR2 is SYDVKM in the germline V gene. This CDR3 has 13 residues. The CDR3 loop is CASSLDRGYEQYF. CDR3 DNA sequence: TGTGCCAGCAGTTTAGACAGGGGTTACGAGCAGTACTTC.

The rearrangement uses TRBV10-3 and TRBJ1-1, with D perhaps TRBD1 (5 bases). The CDR3 spans 13 residues. V was shortened by 2 bases and J by 8 bases, with 12 bases between the two germline ends. Germline values: CDR1 ENHRY, CDR2 SYGVKD. In nucleotides, the CDR3 is TGTGCCATCAGTGAGGTAAGGGGCCGAGAAGCTTTCTTT. Translating it yields CAISEVRGREAFF.

The chain carries TRBV25-1 and TRBJ1-2, with 7 bases matching TRBD1. This CDR3 region has 15 residues. CDR1 is MGHDK, CDR2 SYGVNS, per germline. V shed 1 base and J 9 bases; nucleotides not matched to a gene: 11. The CDR3 loop reads CASSELGGDRDRYTF. CDR3 nucleotides: TGTGCCAGCAGTGAATTGGGCGGTGACAGGGATCGCTACACCTTC.

This chain joins TRBV7-9 and TRBJ2-5; D may be TRBD1 (5 bases). The V gene lost 4 bases and the J gene lost 1 base, with 10 bases spanning the gap. Germline CDR1 is SEHNR and CDR2 is FQNEAQ (reference sequence). CDR3 size: 14 residues. CDR3 loop: CASSYDSSQETQYF. The CDR3 DNA reads as TGTGCCAGCAGCTATGACAGTAGCCAAGAGACCCAGTACTTC.

V and J are TRBV27 and TRBJ1-1, with D maybe TRBD1 (5 bases). V lost 2 bases and J lost 6, with 7 bases in between. This CDR3 contains 12 residues. Looked up from germline, CDR1 is MNHEY and CDR2 is SMNVEV (reference sequence). Here the CDR3 reads CASSLRGSEAFF. The DNA of the CDR3 is TGTGCCAGCAGTTTAAGGGGATCTGAAGCTTTCTTT.

The chain uses TRBV30 and TRBJ1-5; D gene ambiguous. Deletions cut 0 bases from V and 2 bases from J, with 11 bases between. Germline V gives CDR1 GTSNPN, CDR2 SVGIG (reference sequence). The CDR3 runs to 15 residues. The CDR3 DNA reads TGTGCCTGGAGTGTAGGAGCGTGGGGCAATCAGCCCCAGCATTTT. Translated: CAWSVGAWGNQPQHF.

J is TRBJ2-7 and V is TRBV7-9; D ambiguous. Trimming removed 5 bases at V and 1 base at J, with 9 bases between. Germline assignment: CDR1 SEHNR and CDR2 FQNEAQ (reference sequence). The CDR3 has 13 residues. The CDR3 protein is CASSPQTSYEQYF. In DNA, the CDR3 is TGTGCCAGCAGCCCCCAGACTTCCTACGAGCAGTACTTC. The variable domain in full, completed from reference TRBV7-9 and TRBJ2-7, reads DTGVSQNPRHKITKRGQNVTFRCDPISEHNRLYWYRQTLGQGPEFLTYFQNEAQLEKSRLLSDRFSAERPKGSFSTLEIQRTEQGDSAMYLCASSPQTSYEQYFGPGTRLTVT.